These T cell receptor beta chains were read from a single sample in a study of Ad26.COV2.S vaccination and SARS-CoV-2 variants. TCRdb's table, derived via immunoSEQ multiplex PCR, lists solely in-frame clones and lacks some. The sample has about 410,000 clones; roughly 90% are singletons. The input for sequencing was peripheral blood, taken in a trial of Ad26.COV2.S vaccine versus placebo. These receptors originate from a person between 18 and 59 years old who received the Ad26.COV2.S COVID-19 vaccine or a placebo. Both conserved end residues are part of each CDR3. D genes are given only for firm matches. Size values are once, few and many counts, or a class for expanded clones, and some rows have none.

d_call,j_call,clone_size,v_call,cdr3_nt,cdr3_aa
-,TRBJ2-3,-,TRBV10-1,TGCGCCAGCAGTGACGGGGGGCAGTACACAGAAACGCAGTATTTT,CASSDGGQYTETQYF
-,TRBJ1-1,-,TRBV19,TGTGCCAGTAACGTTAACGTGAACACTGAAGCTTTCTTT,CASNVNVNTEAFF
TRBD1,TRBJ1-2,few,TRBV2,TGTGCCAGCCAGTGGGACAGCTATGGCTACACCTTC,CASQWDSYGYTF
-,TRBJ1-1,-,TRBV4-3,TGCGCCAGCAGCCAGGTGGGCGGCACTGAAGCTTTCTTT,CASSQVGGTEAFF
-,TRBJ2-7,-,TRBV11-2,TGTGCCAGCAGACCGGGACTCAGACCTTCCTACGAGCAGTACTTC,CASRPGLRPSYEQYF
-,TRBJ2-1,-,TRBV9,TGTGCCAGCAGCGTAGAGGGCAGATCGCAGTTCTTC,CASSVEGRSQFF
-,TRBJ1-2,-,TRBV12-3/TRBV12-4,TGTGCCAGCAGTTTAATCAGGGACGCTGGCTACACCTTC,CASSLIRDAGYTF
-,TRBJ2-7,-,TRBV28,TGTGCCAGCAGTTTTTCGGGACCCTACGAGCAGTACTTC,CASSFSGPYEQYF
-,TRBJ1-1,-,TRBV10-3,TGTGCCATCAGTGAGAGGAACACTGAAGCTTTCTTT,CAISERNTEAFF
-,TRBJ2-7,-,TRBV7-2,TGTGCCAGCAGCTTAGGGACAGCGACCGTCTCGGAGCAGTACTTC,CASSLGTATVSEQYF
-,TRBJ1-4,-,TRBV19,TGTGCCAGTAGTATAGCTTTGGGTGAAAAACTGTTTTTT,CASSIALGEKLFF
-,TRBJ2-1,-,TRBV7-2,TGTGCCAGCAGCTCGAGGTTTCGGCAGGGTCCCCCCCTTGAGCAGTTCTTC,CASSSRFRQGPPLEQFF
TRBD2,TRBJ2-2,once,TRBV9,TGTGCCAGCAGCGTAGTGAGCGGGGGGGCTAACACCGGGGAGCTGTTTTTT,CASSVVSGGANTGELFF
-,TRBJ1-1,-,TRBV12-5,TGTGCTAGTGGTCTAGGGGCTCGCAACACTGAAGCTTTCTTT,CASGLGARNTEAFF
TRBD2,TRBJ2-5,once,TRBV15,TGTGCCACCAGCAGAGCCCTAGCGGGGGGGCAACAAGAGACCCAGTACTTC,CATSRALAGGQQETQYF
-,TRBJ1-6,-,TRBV15,TGTGCCACCAGCAGCCAGTCTCTTAATTCACCCCTCCACTTT,CATSSQSLNSPLHF
-,TRBJ1-6,-,TRBV30,TGTGCCTGGAGTGTACGCAGTGGTTGGGATTCACCCCTCCACTTT,CAWSVRSGWDSPLHF
-,TRBJ2-1,-,TRBV30,TGTGCCTGGAGTGTATCTAGGGTTAGCGATGAGCAGTTCTTC,CAWSVSRVSDEQFF
-,TRBJ2-7,-,TRBV11-2,TGTGTCAGCAGCTTAGCTTTTTTAGGCGGCGAGCAGTACTTC,CVSSLAFLGGEQYF
-,TRBJ1-3,once,TRBV7-6,TGTGCCAGCAGCTTAGGGGGATCCTCTGGAAACACCATATATTTT,CASSLGGSSGNTIYF
-,TRBJ1-1,-,TRBV5-1,TGCGCCAGCAGCCAGGCGGGGGACACTGAAGCTTTCTTT,CASSQAGDTEAFF
-,TRBJ2-5,-,TRBV4-3,TGCGCCAGCAGCCCAATTCGGACGTACCAAGAGACCCAGTACTTC,CASSPIRTYQETQYF
-,TRBJ2-7,-,TRBV4-3,TGCGCCAGCAGCCAAGTTGCAGGGTCCTACGAGCAGTACTTC,CASSQVAGSYEQYF
-,TRBJ1-2,once,TRBV3-1/TRBV3-2,TGTGCCAGCAGCCAAGATCGGGGCAGTAACTATGGCTACACCTTC,CASSQDRGSNYGYTF
-,TRBJ1-1,-,TRBV30,TGTGCCTGGAGTGTAAAAAGGACTGAAGCTTTCTTT,CAWSVKRTEAFF
-,TRBJ1-5,-,TRBV9,TGTGCCAGCAGCGTAGGGGGGGGCAATCAGCCCCAGCATTTT,CASSVGGGNQPQHF
-,TRBJ2-2,-,TRBV25-1,TGTGCCAGCAGTGTTTTTTTGTCCGGGGAGCTGTTTTTT,CASSVFLSGELFF
-,TRBJ2-5,-,TRBV7-8,TGTGCCAGCAGCCCGACAGGCCGAGAAGAGACCCAGTACTTC,CASSPTGREETQYF
-,TRBJ2-2,-,TRBV9,TGTGCCAGCAGCGGGAGACTAGTGGGGACCGGGGAGCTGTTTTTT,CASSGRLVGTGELFF
-,TRBJ1-2,few,TRBV3-1/TRBV3-2,TGTGCCAGCAGCCAAGGCAGGGCTGGCTACACCTTC,CASSQGRAGYTF
TRBD2,TRBJ2-1,-,TRBV7-2,TGTGCCAGCAGCTCACCCAAACTAGCGGCGAGGTATGAGCAGTTCTTC,CASSSPKLAARYEQFF
-,TRBJ2-7,-,TRBV2,TGTGCCAGCAGTGTGGACAGTTTTGTGTACGAGCAGTACTTC,CASSVDSFVYEQYF
-,TRBJ1-1,-,TRBV27,TGTGCCAGCAGTTTAGGAGTTGGCACTGAAGCTTTCTTT,CASSLGVGTEAFF
-,TRBJ1-1,-,TRBV19,TGTGCCAGTAGTGCCTGGTCGATGAACACTGAAGCTTTCTTT,CASSAWSMNTEAFF
TRBD2,TRBJ2-1,-,TRBV7-2,TGTGCCAGCAGCTTAGGTTACAGCGGGGGGGCCTACAATGAGCAGTTCTTC,CASSLGYSGGAYNEQFF
-,TRBJ2-5,-,TRBV5-1,TGCGCCAGCAGCTCACAGGGAGGCGAAGAGACCCAGTACTTC,CASSSQGGEETQYF
-,TRBJ2-7,-,TRBV15,TGTGCCACCAGCAGAGCTACAGGACCCCAGTACTTC,CATSRATGPQYF
-,TRBJ1-2,-,TRBV19,TGTGCCAGTAGTATACCAGGGAACTATGGCTACACCTTC,CASSIPGNYGYTF
-,TRBJ2-1,-,TRBV14,TGTGCCAGCAGCCAAAAACGTAGCCTGGGAGAATACAATGAGCAGTTCTTC,CASSQKRSLGEYNEQFF
-,TRBJ1-1,few,TRBV6-5,TGTGCCAGCAGTTACTCACTGTCAGGTAGGGAAGCTTTCTTT,CASSYSLSGREAFF
TRBD2,TRBJ2-7,-,TRBV5-1,TGCGCCAGCAGCTGGGGGACTAGCGGGTATGGGATTTACTACGAGCAGTACTTC,CASSWGTSGYGIYYEQYF
-,TRBJ1-6,-,TRBV6-5,TGTGCCAGCAGTTACCGGGACGGAAATAATTCACCCCTCCACTTT,CASSYRDGNNSPLHF
-,TRBJ2-1,-,TRBV2,TGTGCCAGCAGTGGGAACAGCCTCCGGGAGCAGTTCTTC,CASSGNSLREQFF
-,TRBJ2-7,-,TRBV27,TGTGCCAGCAGTTTGGGTCAGACCTACGAGCAGTACTTC,CASSLGQTYEQYF
-,TRBJ2-1,-,TRBV19,TGTGCCAGTAGTCAACCTAGTACCAATGAGCAGTTCTTC,CASSQPSTNEQFF
TRBD2,TRBJ2-7,-,TRBV28,TGTGCCAGCAGTTCCCTAGCGGGGGTCTATGGCGAGCAGTACTTC,CASSSLAGVYGEQYF
-,TRBJ1-1,-,TRBV25-1,TGTGCCACCCGGGTTCAGGCGAACACTGAAGCTTTCTTT,CATRVQANTEAFF
TRBD1,TRBJ2-1,-,TRBV6-2/TRBV6-3,TGTGCCAGCAGTTCCGTGGGGACAGGGGTGAGGAATGAGCAGTTCTTC,CASSSVGTGVRNEQFF
TRBD2,TRBJ2-1,-,TRBV19,TGTGCCAGCGAGACCGGGACTAGCGGGGGGGATCCCTTCTCTGAGCAGTTCTTC,CASETGTSGGDPFSEQFF
TRBD2,TRBJ2-7,-,TRBV5-1,TGCGCCAGCAGCTTGCTCGGGGGGGCTCGCCACTACGAGCAGTACTTC,CASSLLGGARHYEQYF